A selection of T cell receptor beta chains follows, all from one sample in a study of T cells in Graves' hyperthyroidism and ophthalmopathy. Each CDR3 protein is one row after TCRdb ran MiXCR on the multiplex PCR reads. This table holds 350,000 to 450,000 distinct CDR3 sequences, roughly 15% found once. The sample was blood. The receptor source for this set is a woman aged 30 to 39 with Graves' hyperthyroidism that later progressed to Graves' ophthalmopathy. Each CDR3 is given with its conserved first and last residue. The D gene is left open where the match is weak. The size field is filled for only some rows; it gives once, few, many or a size class.

v_call: TRBV12-3/TRBV12-4
clone_size: few
d_call: -
j_call: TRBJ1-2
cdr3_aa: CASSVGRLNYGYTF
cdr3_nt: TGTGCCAGCAGTGTCGGCAGGCTTAACTATGGCTACACCTTC

v_call: TRBV3-1
clone_size: few
d_call: -
j_call: TRBJ2-3
cdr3_aa: CAGSRIVAEGTDTQYF
cdr3_nt: TGTGCCGGCAGCCGGATTGTAGCGGAAGGCACAGATACGCAGTATTTT

v_call: TRBV18
clone_size: many
d_call: -
j_call: TRBJ2-7
cdr3_aa: CASSLGEYSYEQYF
cdr3_nt: TGTGCCAGCTCACTAGGGGAATACTCCTACGAGCAGTACTTC

v_call: TRBV15
clone_size: many
d_call: -
j_call: TRBJ2-5
cdr3_aa: CATSRGQETQYF
cdr3_nt: TGTGCCACCAGCAGAGGACAAGAGACCCAGTACTTC

v_call: TRBV6-2/TRBV6-3
clone_size: -
d_call: TRBD2
j_call: TRBJ2-7
cdr3_aa: CASSYDLKTSGGYEQYF
cdr3_nt: TGTGCCAGCAGTTACGACCTCAAGACTAGCGGGGGTTACGAGCAGTACTTC

v_call: TRBV18
clone_size: many
d_call: -
j_call: TRBJ2-7
cdr3_aa: CASSGGSYEQYF
cdr3_nt: TGTGCCAGCTCGGGCGGAAGCTACGAGCAGTACTTC

v_call: TRBV12-3/TRBV12-4
clone_size: many
d_call: -
j_call: TRBJ2-2
cdr3_aa: CASSLRRDSGELFF
cdr3_nt: TGTGCCAGCAGTTTGCGGCGGGACTCCGGGGAGCTGTTTTTT

v_call: TRBV28
clone_size: many
d_call: TRBD1
j_call: TRBJ2-3
cdr3_aa: CASTPYPGGYQITDTQYF
cdr3_nt: TGTGCCAGCACCCCTTACCCAGGGGGCTACCAGATCACAGATACGCAGTATTTT

v_call: TRBV27
clone_size: many
d_call: TRBD1
j_call: TRBJ2-1
cdr3_aa: CASSLPSVLVGTGNEQFF
cdr3_nt: TGTGCCAGCAGTTTGCCCTCCGTTTTGGTCGGGACAGGCAATGAGCAGTTCTTC

v_call: TRBV5-1
clone_size: many
d_call: TRBD1
j_call: TRBJ1-1
cdr3_aa: CASSYDRGWTEAFF
cdr3_nt: TGCGCCAGCAGCTATGACAGGGGCTGGACTGAAGCTTTCTTT

v_call: TRBV10-3
clone_size: many
d_call: -
j_call: TRBJ1-5
cdr3_aa: CAISESGKGVQPQHF
cdr3_nt: TGTGCCATCAGTGAGTCTGGGAAGGGAGTTCAGCCCCAGCATTTT

v_call: TRBV19
clone_size: -
d_call: -
j_call: TRBJ1-1
cdr3_aa: CASAMNTEAFF
cdr3_nt: TGTGCCAGTGCTATGAACACTGAAGCTTTCTTT

v_call: TRBV27
clone_size: -
d_call: TRBD1
j_call: TRBJ1-5
cdr3_aa: CASSHRGGNQPQHF
cdr3_nt: TGTGCCAGCAGTCACAGGGGAGGCAATCAGCCCCAGCATTTT

v_call: TRBV3-1
clone_size: many
d_call: -
j_call: TRBJ2-7
cdr3_aa: CASSASSYYEQYF
cdr3_nt: TGTGCCAGCAGCGCCTCCTCTTACTACGAGCAGTACTTC

v_call: TRBV29-1
clone_size: -
d_call: TRBD1
j_call: TRBJ1-1
cdr3_aa: CSIPQGAGTEAFF
cdr3_nt: TGCAGCATTCCTCAGGGGGCAGGGACTGAAGCTTTCTTT

v_call: TRBV6-1
clone_size: many
d_call: TRBD2
j_call: TRBJ2-7
cdr3_aa: CATQPYGGDYEQYF
cdr3_nt: TGTGCCACCCAGCCTTACGGGGGGGACTACGAGCAGTACTTC

v_call: TRBV19
clone_size: few
d_call: TRBD1
j_call: TRBJ1-5
cdr3_aa: CASSPGQGLVQPQHF
cdr3_nt: TGTGCCAGTAGTCCCGGACAGGGATTAGTTCAGCCCCAGCATTTT

v_call: TRBV6-1
clone_size: many
d_call: -
j_call: TRBJ1-1
cdr3_aa: CASSESGLQEAFF
cdr3_nt: TGTGCCAGCAGTGAATCCGGGTTACAGGAAGCTTTCTTT

v_call: TRBV28
clone_size: many
d_call: TRBD2
j_call: TRBJ2-5
cdr3_aa: CASSLFGEGPYRETQYF
cdr3_nt: TGTGCCAGCAGTTTATTTGGGGAGGGGCCGTATCGGGAGACCCAGTACTTC

v_call: TRBV27
clone_size: -
d_call: -
j_call: TRBJ2-2
cdr3_aa: CASRLLQSGELFF
cdr3_nt: TGTGCCAGCAGACTTCTTCAGTCCGGGGAGCTGTTTTTT

v_call: TRBV10-3
clone_size: many
d_call: -
j_call: TRBJ1-2
cdr3_aa: CAISESSFYRHYGYTF
cdr3_nt: TGTGCCATCAGTGAGTCATCATTTTACAGGCACTATGGCTACACCTTC

v_call: TRBV7-9
clone_size: -
d_call: -
j_call: TRBJ1-6
cdr3_aa: CASSSAGKLGEPLHF
cdr3_nt: TGTGCCAGCAGCTCTGCAGGGAAACTTGGGGAACCCCTCCACTTT

v_call: TRBV27
clone_size: many
d_call: -
j_call: TRBJ1-2
cdr3_aa: CASSPLSGYGYTF
cdr3_nt: TGTGCCAGCAGTCCCTTGTCCGGTTATGGCTACACCTTC

v_call: TRBV4-1
clone_size: few
d_call: -
j_call: TRBJ1-3
cdr3_aa: CASSQGRGIENTIYF
cdr3_nt: TGCGCCAGCAGCCAAGGTCGTGGCATCGAAAACACCATATATTTT

v_call: TRBV11-2
clone_size: many
d_call: -
j_call: TRBJ2-3
cdr3_aa: CASSLAAGSTDTQYF
cdr3_nt: TGTGCCAGCAGCTTAGCAGCCGGGTCAACAGATACGCAGTATTTT

v_call: TRBV6-1
clone_size: -
d_call: -
j_call: TRBJ1-2
cdr3_aa: CASSEFSGWNGYTF
cdr3_nt: TGTGCCAGCAGTGAATTTTCAGGGTGGAATGGCTACACCTTC

v_call: TRBV7-9
clone_size: few
d_call: TRBD2
j_call: TRBJ2-7
cdr3_aa: CASSPGLADSYEQYF
cdr3_nt: TGTGCCAGCAGCCCGGGACTAGCGGACTCCTACGAGCAGTACTTC

v_call: TRBV5-1
clone_size: few
d_call: TRBD1
j_call: TRBJ2-5
cdr3_aa: CASSFQGAQETQYF
cdr3_nt: TGCGCCAGCAGCTTTCAGGGGGCCCAAGAGACCCAGTACTTC

v_call: TRBV14
clone_size: few
d_call: TRBD1
j_call: TRBJ2-1
cdr3_aa: CASSPLQGLAYNEQFF
cdr3_nt: TGTGCCAGCAGCCCATTACAGGGGCTTGCCTACAATGAGCAGTTCTTC

v_call: TRBV4-1
clone_size: many
d_call: -
j_call: TRBJ2-1
cdr3_aa: CASSFIRNNEQFF
cdr3_nt: TGCGCCAGCAGCTTTATCAGGAACAATGAGCAGTTCTTC

v_call: TRBV28
clone_size: many
d_call: TRBD1
j_call: TRBJ1-2
cdr3_aa: CASSFMGRGLSYGYTF
cdr3_nt: TGTGCCAGCAGCTTCATGGGGAGGGGGCTTAGCTATGGCTACACCTTC

v_call: TRBV30
clone_size: few
d_call: TRBD1
j_call: TRBJ1-1
cdr3_aa: CAWGGDSAFPRREAFF
cdr3_nt: TGTGCCTGGGGTGGGGACAGCGCTTTTCCGAGGCGTGAAGCTTTCTTT

v_call: TRBV10-3
clone_size: many
d_call: -
j_call: TRBJ2-7
cdr3_aa: CAISESGAPYEQYF
cdr3_nt: TGTGCCATCAGTGAGTCCGGGGCCCCCTACGAGCAGTACTTC

v_call: TRBV19
clone_size: once
d_call: -
j_call: TRBJ1-5
cdr3_aa: CASSTQVPSNQPQHF
cdr3_nt: TGTGCCAGTAGTACACAGGTACCTAGCAATCAGCCCCAGCATTTT

v_call: TRBV20-1
clone_size: many
d_call: -
j_call: TRBJ2-7
cdr3_aa: CSARLLREQYF
cdr3_nt: TGCAGTGCTAGGCTACTACGCGAGCAGTACTTC

v_call: TRBV3-1
clone_size: few
d_call: TRBD1
j_call: TRBJ1-2
cdr3_aa: CASSPVFGTAAHYGYTF
cdr3_nt: TGTGCCAGCAGCCCCGTATTCGGGACAGCGGCCCACTATGGCTACACCTTC

v_call: TRBV10-2
clone_size: many
d_call: TRBD2
j_call: TRBJ2-5
cdr3_aa: CASSEPSGGEGETQYF
cdr3_nt: TGCGCCAGCAGTGAGCCTAGCGGGGGGGAAGGAGAGACCCAGTACTTC